The 20 T cell receptor beta chains listed next were all sequenced from one sample in a study of blood T cell repertoires in COVID-19 (TCRdb year 2020). Library method: the immunoSEQ multiplex PCR assay. In TCRdb, the immuneACCESS table is reduced to in-frame sequences with V and J assigned. These tables do not hold every clone; where another copy was compared, an unresolved V gene accounts for under half, and the others remain unexplained. This sample is represented by 250,000 to 300,000 clones; more than 75% of them were singletons. The ten largest clones add up to roughly 15% of the sample. The sample consisted of PBMCs or T cells enriched from blood (not recorded which). Receptors originate from a man aged 18 to 30 who had recovered from COVID-19.

This chain connects TRBV20-1 to TRBJ1-4; D remains ambiguous. This CDR3 comprises 11 residues. V shed 5 bases and J shed 7 bases, with 8 bases lying between them. Per germline, CDR1 DFQATT and CDR2 SNEGSKA (reference sequence). CDR3 bases: TGCAGTGCTCAGATGGCTGAAAAACTGTTTTTT. Its translation is CSAQMAEKLFF.

The chain recombines TRBV6-5 with TRBJ1-2; 7 nucleotides align to TRBD1. Germline loops: CDR1 MNHEY, CDR2 SVGAGI. CDR3 length: 14 amino acids. Trimming removed 7 bases from V and 7 bases from J; junction bases left unmatched: 12. CDR3 in DNA: TGTGCCAGCACTCCCACAGGGGCCCTCCTTGGCTACACCTTC. This sequence encodes CASTPTGALLGYTF.

The rearrangement links TRBV19 to TRBJ1-5; D is unclear. This CDR3 region has 13 residues. With 5 bases removed from V and 8 bases from J, the gap between germline ends came to 13 bases. Germline V CDR1 and CDR2: LNHDA, SQIVND (reference sequence). CDR3 nucleotides: TGTGCCAGTAGTGAAAGCAGGCCGGAGCCCCAGCATTTT. Its protein product is CASSESRPEPQHF.

The genes are TRBV12-3 or TRBV12-4 and TRBJ2-5, with 9 bases identical to TRBD2. CDR3 length: 12 amino acids. The ends lost 6 bases at V and 9 bases at J; junction bases unmatched: 5. CDR3 in DNA: TGTGCCAGCAGGGGACTAGCTGGGCCCCAGTACTTC. It specifies CASRGLAGPQYF.

The chain carries TRBV6-1 and TRBJ2-5; D possibly corresponds to TRBD2 (6 bases). CDR3 length: 15 residues. The V gene's germline CDR1 is MNHNS and CDR2 SASEGT. V lost 3 bases, J lost 1 base, and 12 bases lay in between. The DNA for the CDR3 is TGTGCCAGCAGTGAGGGGGGACGGAGCCAAGAGACCCAGTACTTC. Residues: CASSEGGRSQETQYF.

This rearrangement joins TRBV28 to TRBJ1-5; 8 bases match TRBD1. V gave up 2 bases and J gave up 6 bases; unmatched junction bases: 6. The CDR3 runs to 15 residues. CDR1 is MDHEN and CDR2 is SYDVKM in the germline V gene. The DNA of the CDR3 is TGTGCCAGCAGTTTACCCGACAGGGGAGGTCAGCCCCAGCATTTT. Protein product: CASSLPDRGGQPQHF. Variable domain in full (rest from reference TRBV28 and TRBJ1-5): DVKVTQSSRYLVKRTGEKVFLECVQDMDHENMFWYRQDPGLGLRLIYFSYDVKMKEKGDIPEGYSVSREKKERFSLILESASTNQTSMYLCASSLPDRGGQPQHFGDGTRLSIL.

J is TRBJ2-7 and V is TRBV19; a possible D gene is TRBD2 (6 bases). The germline V gene has CDR1 LNHDA and CDR2 SQIVND (reference sequence). This CDR3 has 14 amino acids. V was shortened by 3 bases and J by 5 bases, with 14 bases between the two germline ends. The CDR3 region is CASSMTSKRDEQYF. CDR3 sequence (DNA): TGTGCCAGTAGTATGACAAGTAAGCGGGACGAGCAGTACTTC.

This chain connects TRBV11-2 to TRBJ2-7; TRBD1 might be the D (5 bases). V was pared by 5 bases and J by 3 bases, with 26 bases between. CDR3 size: 18 residues. The germline V gene has CDR1 SGHAT and CDR2 FQNNGV. CDR3 nucleotide sequence: TGTGCCAGCAGCCCCCTAGGGGTTAGGGGTTCTATCAACTACGAGCAGTACTTC. It encodes CASSPLGVRGSINYEQYF. The variable domain in full, completed from reference TRBV11-2 and TRBJ2-7, reads EAGVAQSPRYKIIEKRQSVAFWCNPISGHATLYWYQQILGQGPKLLIQFQNNGVVDDSQLPKDRFSAERLKGVDSTLKIQPAKLEDSAVYLCASSPLGVRGSINYEQYFGPGTRLTVT.

The J gene is TRBJ1-1, the V gene TRBV5-6; D is ambiguous. CDR1 is SGHDT, CDR2 YYEEEE, per germline. The CDR3 consists of 15 residues. V lost 1 base and J lost 1, with 11 bases in between. CDR3 DNA sequence: TGTGCCAGCAGCTTGAATCCAGGCAGGAACACTGAAGCTTTCTTT. This gives the protein CASSLNPGRNTEAFF.

The rearrangement joins TRBV27 to TRBJ2-1; D perhaps matches TRBD2 (6 bases). Germline V CDR1 and CDR2: MNHEY, SMNVEV (reference sequence). V was shortened by 2 bases and J by 3 bases, with 11 bases between the two germline ends. This CDR3 region has 15 residues. The CDR3, as DNA: TGTGCCAGCAGTTTAACCGGGAGAGGCTACAATGAGCAGTTCTTC. It is translated as CASSLTGRGYNEQFF.

This sequence joins TRBV5-5 and TRBJ2-3; TRBD1 matches at 8 bases. CDR1 is SGHKS and CDR2 is YYEKEE in the germline V gene (reference sequence). V was pared by 3 bases and J by 6 bases, with 9 bases of the junction left unmatched. There are 15 residues in the CDR3. The CDR3 sequence is CASSSTQGARDTQYF. The CDR3 DNA sequence: TGTGCCAGCAGCTCCACTCAGGGGGCAAGGGATACGCAGTATTTT.

The CDR3 DNA reads as TGTGCCAGCAGCCTCCGACCCCTCGGACAGGCCCACGAGCAGTACTTC. It encodes CASSLRPLGQAHEQYF. The chain employs TRBV11-2 and TRBJ2-7, with 7 bases matching TRBD1. Germline trimming cut 5 bases from V and 5 bases from J; bases unmatched to any gene: 15. The length of the CDR3 is 16 residues. The germline gives CDR1 SGHAT, CDR2 FQNNGV.

The gene calls are TRBV7-9 and TRBJ1-1; D remains ambiguous. Germline V gene sequence: CDR1 SEHNR, CDR2 FQNEAQ (reference sequence). This CDR3 region has 12 residues. The CDR3 nucleotides read TGTGCTTGGGAGAGTGACAACACTGAAGCTTTCTTT. Protein product: CAWESDNTEAFF.

This clone has a single count. V is TRBV27 and J is TRBJ1-2, with TRBD1 matching 8 bases. This CDR3 has 14 residues. From germline, CDR1 is MNHEY and CDR2 SMNVEV (reference sequence). V shed 2 bases and J 7 bases; nucleotides not matched to a gene: 6. The CDR3 spells CASSLMGQARGYTF. CDR3 in DNA: TGTGCCAGCAGTTTAATGGGACAGGCGCGTGGCTACACCTTC.

The chain couples TRBV14 to TRBJ2-2, with 9 bases identical to TRBD2. This CDR3 is 16 amino acids long. V was clipped by 1 base and J by 2 bases; unmatched bases: 2. Germline V CDR1 and CDR2: SGHDN, FVKESK. Here the CDR3 reads CASSQGLAGNTGELFF. CDR3 bases: TGTGCCAGCAGCCAAGGGCTAGCGGGAAACACCGGGGAGCTGTTTTTT.

The chain has TRBV7-9 and TRBJ1-3; no clear D. CDR3 length equals 16 residues. Germline CDR1 is SEHNR and CDR2 is FQNEAQ (reference sequence). V was cut by 4 bases and J by 0 bases, with 13 bases left in between. The CDR3 loop is CASSYDGKSSGNTIYF. The CDR3 coding sequence is TGTGCCAGCAGCTATGACGGGAAGAGCTCTGGAAACACCATATATTTT.

The CDR3 reads CASSLMQGASDYGYTF. The CDR3, as DNA: TGTGCCAGCAGCCTAATGCAGGGTGCTTCGGACTATGGCTACACCTTC. The chain employs TRBV14 and TRBJ1-2; D is perhaps TRBD1 (5 bases). V was clipped by 4 bases and J by 3 bases, with 18 bases between them. Looked up from germline, CDR1 is SGHDN and CDR2 is FVKESK. This CDR3 comprises 16 residues.

The chain recombines TRBV5-6 with TRBJ2-1; the match to TRBD2 covers 7 bases. V lost 5 bases, J lost 5 bases, and 10 bases stayed unmatched. This CDR3 is 15 amino acids long. Germline CDR1 reads SGHDT; CDR2 reads YYEEEE. The CDR3 protein is CASSLRASGDNEQFF. The CDR3 DNA follows: TGTGCCAGCAGTCTGAGGGCTAGCGGAGACAATGAGCAGTTCTTC.

The V gene is TRBV2, the J gene TRBJ2-2, with TRBD2 as a possible D gene (6 bases). The germline V gene has CDR1 SNHLY and CDR2 FYNNEI. Trimming shortened V by 4 bases and J by 4 bases, and 16 bases separated the two germline ends. The CDR3 loop spans 16 amino acids. The CDR3 reads CASSGLRGAGTGELFF. The CDR3 region has the DNA TGTGCCAGCAGTGGGTTGCGGGGCGCCGGCACCGGGGAGCTGTTTTTT.

This chain joins TRBV2 and TRBJ1-4; TRBD1 matches at 7 bases. The CDR3 spans 12 residues. Germline CDR1 is SNHLY and CDR2 is FYNNEI. V lost 10 bases to trimming and J lost 7 bases; unmatched junction nucleotides: 6. CDR3 DNA: TGTGCCACCGGGACAGCCCTTGAAAAACTGTTTTTT. Translating it yields CATGTALEKLFF.